The following is a TCR beta chain sequence with its context. Profiling relied on immunoSEQ multiplex PCR, and the TCRdb table lists in-frame clones only, not all of them. The data show fewer than 800,000 clones, roughly nine tenths seen once. These data are taken from a study of Ad26.COV2.S vaccination and SARS-CoV-2 variants. Looking at the study overall: Donor joined the COV1001 Ad26.COV2.S trial arm. Each vaccinee took Ad26.COV2.S intramuscularly, once or twice 56 days apart.

As for treatment: about 20 received Ad26.COV2.S at low or high dose, single or two shots; about 5 received placebo; per-sample allocation not given. Following the first vaccine or placebo injection, samples were taken on day 63. An adult donor aged 18-55 years was enrolled in Boston. The CDR3 runs 12 residues. V was cut by 5 bases and J by 3 bases, with 8 bases left in between. Germline V lookup: CDR1 KGHSH, CDR2 LQKENI. This clonotype originated in a person between 18 and 60 years old who received the Ad26.COV2.S COVID-19 vaccine or a placebo. The sequencing here drew on peripheral blood, taken in a trial of Ad26.COV2.S vaccine versus placebo. The chain joins TRBV18 to TRBJ2-7; possible D gene TRBD1, 6 bases. The CDR3 region is CASSGGNYEQYF. The CDR3 nucleotides are TGTGCCAGCTCAGGGGGCAACTACGAGCAGTACTTC.